The present T cell receptor beta chain was sequenced within a study of blood T cell repertoires in COVID-19. Study members were between roughly 18 and 90 years old and lived in 25 or so US regions. Someone with COVID-19 had been met by exposed participants within 2 weeks before study entry. Using immunoSEQ multiplex PCR, the repertoire was profiled, and TCRdb retains in-frame clones only, with some absent. This sample carries 300,000 to 400,000 clones, 85% of them seen once, and the ten largest clones take about 2%. The CDR3 is 14 residues long. Trimming removed 2 bases at V and 3 bases at J, with 10 bases between. Germline CDR1 SGHAT, CDR2 FQNNGV.

This sequence was found in a woman between 25 and 40 years old who had been exposed to COVID-19. The rearrangement joins TRBV11-2 to TRBJ1-1, with a tentative D call TRBD1 (6 bases). The sequencing input was PBMCs or T cells enriched from blood (not recorded which). The CDR3 nucleotides read TGTGCCAGCAGCTTATCGGCAGGGGACACTGAAGCTTTCTTT. Amino acids: CASSLSAGDTEAFF.